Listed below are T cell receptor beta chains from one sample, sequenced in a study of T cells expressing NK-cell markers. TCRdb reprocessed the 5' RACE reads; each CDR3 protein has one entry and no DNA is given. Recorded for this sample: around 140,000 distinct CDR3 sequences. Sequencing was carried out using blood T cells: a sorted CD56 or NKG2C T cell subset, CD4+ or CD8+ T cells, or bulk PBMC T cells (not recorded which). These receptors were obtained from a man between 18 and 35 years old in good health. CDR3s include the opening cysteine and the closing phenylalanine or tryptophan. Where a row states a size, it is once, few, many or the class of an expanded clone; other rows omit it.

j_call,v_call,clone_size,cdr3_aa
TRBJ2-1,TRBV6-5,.,CASSYTSGIEQFF
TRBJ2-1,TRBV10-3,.,CAIRGLTYNEQFF
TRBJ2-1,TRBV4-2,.,CASSQGFASEEFF
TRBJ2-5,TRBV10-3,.,CATDPEGQQETQYF
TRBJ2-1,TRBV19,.,CASSMGQGSYNEQFF
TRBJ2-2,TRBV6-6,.,CASTGTLYGELFF
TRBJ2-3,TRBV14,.,CASSQGQTFGTDTQYF
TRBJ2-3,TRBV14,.,CASSHPTYSTDTQYF
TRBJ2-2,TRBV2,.,CASLSVPTGELFF
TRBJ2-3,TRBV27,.,CASSPGIGPTDTQYF
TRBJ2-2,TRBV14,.,CASSQDHWGTGELFF
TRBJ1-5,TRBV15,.,CATSRDKGQLQPQHF
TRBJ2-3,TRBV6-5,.,CASSSSGSGADTQYF
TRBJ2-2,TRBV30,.,CAWSHRLAGGPGELFF
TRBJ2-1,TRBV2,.,CASRVLGSYNEQFF
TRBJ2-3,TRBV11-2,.,CASSLGTSAFTDTQYF
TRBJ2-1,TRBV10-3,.,CATDREHNEQFF
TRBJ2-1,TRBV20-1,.,CSARGQADNEQFF
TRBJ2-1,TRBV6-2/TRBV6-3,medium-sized,CASSYLSGDNEQFF
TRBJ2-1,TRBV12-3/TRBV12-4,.,CASSPGTGGHEQFF
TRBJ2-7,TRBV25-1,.,CAATFSSYEQYF
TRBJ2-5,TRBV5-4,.,CASSLGLGTSGRSETQYF
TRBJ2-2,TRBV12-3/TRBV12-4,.,CASSQMDRGLTGELFF
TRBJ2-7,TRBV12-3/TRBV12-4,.,CASSLGTGDGYEQYF
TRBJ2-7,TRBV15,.,CATSSGRGYEQYF
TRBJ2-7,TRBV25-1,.,CASSDPGQGRTEQYF
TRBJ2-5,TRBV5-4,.,CASSTTTGLETQYF
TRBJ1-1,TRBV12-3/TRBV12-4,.,CASSPQGTGGRAQAFF
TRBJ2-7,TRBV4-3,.,CASSQDGLSYEQYF
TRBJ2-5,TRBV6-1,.,CASGPADQETQYF
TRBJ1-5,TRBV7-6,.,CASSGQANQPQHF
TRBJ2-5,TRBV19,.,CASKQTGTDQETQYF
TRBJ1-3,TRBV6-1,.,CASSELGALSGNTIYF
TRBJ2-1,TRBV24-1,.,CATSDHSASGSRVGEQFF
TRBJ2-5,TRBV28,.,CASSLSDLSGFGETQYF
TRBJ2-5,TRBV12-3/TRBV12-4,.,CASSLGFSGTQYF
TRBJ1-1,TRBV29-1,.,CSVDALWNTEAFF
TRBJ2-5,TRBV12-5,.,CASLVAGGETQYF
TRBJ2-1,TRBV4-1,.,CASSPVQGPYNEQFF
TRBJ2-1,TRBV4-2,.,CASSQDGSSGKNNEQFF
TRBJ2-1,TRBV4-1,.,CASTPTGRVSYNEQFF
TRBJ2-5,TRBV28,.,CASSLSRGGGGHQETQYF
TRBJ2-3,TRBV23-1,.,CASSLLAGPTDTQYF
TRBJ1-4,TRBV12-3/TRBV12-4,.,CASSAGVDEKLFF
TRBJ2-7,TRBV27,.,CASSSSLEQYF
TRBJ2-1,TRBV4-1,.,CASSQLDASSYNEQFF
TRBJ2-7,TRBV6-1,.,CASSKGTGSYEQYF
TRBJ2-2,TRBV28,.,CASSFRGSGELFF
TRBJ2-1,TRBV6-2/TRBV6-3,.,CASSYFGWNEQFF
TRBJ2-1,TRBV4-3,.,CASSQDGGVSYNEQFF
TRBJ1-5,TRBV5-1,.,CASSLEGTVNQPQHF
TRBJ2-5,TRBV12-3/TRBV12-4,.,CASSPGPAGPQYF
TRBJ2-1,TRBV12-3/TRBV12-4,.,CASRRTGENEQFF
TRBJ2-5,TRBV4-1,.,CASSQGREIQETQYF
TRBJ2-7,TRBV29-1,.,CSALSGASYEQYF
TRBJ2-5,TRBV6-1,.,CASMPGYSQETQYF
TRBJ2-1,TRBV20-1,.,CSAPRPEGPEQFF
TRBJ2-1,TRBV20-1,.,CSAKSAGGGYNEQFF
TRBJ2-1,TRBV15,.,CATSREGGGWAEQFF
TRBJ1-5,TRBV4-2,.,CASSQDKIGQPQHF